This T cell receptor beta chain was recorded in a study of post-analysis software for immune sequencing data. Built from TCR beta cDNA, the libraries had unique molecular identifiers in them. With roughly 0.85 to 11 million T cells as the source, roughly 0.5 million cDNA molecules resulted. One entry per CDR3 protein, called by TCRdb with MiXCR from the PCR reads. Of hundreds of thousands of distinct CDR3 sequences detected, around 27% appear once; the ten largest clones hold 0.5% to 0.6%. Comment on this clonotype: Its cognate antigen is unknown.

The germline gives CDR1 SGDLS, CDR2 YYNGEE. CDR3 size: 12 residues. V lost 0 bases and J 10 bases, leaving 5 bases between the germline ends. Study outcomes and limitations: Pronounced co-clustering by F measure was evident among identically batched samples. The normalized Chao1 diversity of multiple sclerosis patients was significantly lower than that of controls. Elevated frequency relative to controls characterized four or five TRBV segments in patients, TRBV5-6, TRBV5-1 and TRBV20-1 among them.

The TCR comes from a girl between 5 and 17 years old with multiple sclerosis. The V gene is TRBV9, the J gene TRBJ1-6; tentatively, D is TRBD1 (5 bases). Material for sequencing was blood. Here the CDR3 reads CASSVEGSPLHF. The CDR3 DNA follows: TGTGCCAGCAGCGTAGAGGGGTCACCCCTCCACTTT.